What follows are 12 T cell receptor beta chains derived from one specimen sequenced in a study of neurological immune-mediated disorders. TCRdb called the 5' RACE reads again in MiXCR, with one record for every CDR3 protein. The sample lists 80,000 or so distinct CDR3 sequences, around a tenth seen once, with less than 2% in the top ten. The sequenced sample consisted of PBMCs. The receptors stem from a man in his fifties or sixties in good health.

This clonotype showed up many times. The chain joins TRBV15 to TRBJ1-2, with no clear D. Trimming cost V 1 base and J 0 bases, with 12 bases left between them. The V gene's germline CDR1 is LNHNV and CDR2 YYDKDF (reference sequence). The CDR3 runs 16 residues. The CDR3 reads CATSRVVAVANYGYTF. In DNA, the CDR3 is TGTGCCACCAGCAGAGTTGTCGCAGTAGCTAACTATGGCTACACCTTC.

This clonotype has at least ten counts. This chain joins TRBV20-1 and TRBJ1-4, with D uncertain. With 4 bases removed from V and 8 bases from J, the gap between germline ends came to 17 bases. This CDR3 has 14 residues. The germline V gene has CDR1 DFQATT and CDR2 SNEGSKA (reference sequence). The CDR3 DNA reads TGCAGTGCTACCGGCCCCACGAGAGGGGAAAAACTGTTTTTT. This translates into CSATGPTRGEKLFF.

This clonotype was observed at least ten times. The chain recombines TRBV24-1 with TRBJ1-4; no clear D. V dropped 5 bases and J dropped 1 base, with 10 bases sitting between them. Looked up from germline, CDR1 is KGHDR and CDR2 is SFDVKD. The length of the CDR3 is 15 residues. Here the CDR3 reads CATSVFDVTNEKLFF. The CDR3 DNA follows: TGTGCCACCAGTGTCTTCGACGTAACTAATGAAAAACTGTTTTTT.

This clonotype was seen at least ten times. The genes are TRBV28 and TRBJ2-5; the D is unclear. Germline CDR1 MDHEN, CDR2 SYDVKM. This CDR3 is 14 amino acids long. The germline V and J ends were trimmed by 9 bases and 1 base, with 15 bases remaining between them. In DNA form, the CDR3 reads TGTGCCAGTGGACCCCCCGCGGTCCAAGAGACCCAGTACTTC. Translating gives CASGPPAVQETQYF.

This clonotype was observed many times. V usage is TRBV6-1 and J usage is TRBJ1-1, with a weak D call TRBD1 (5 bases). Trimming removed 7 bases from V and 5 bases from J, with 23 bases in between. The germline V gene encodes CDR1 MNHNS and CDR2 SASEGT. The CDR3 contains 16 residues. The CDR3 DNA reads as TGTGCCAGCACGAAGGGGACGGGGAGGTTCGGAACTGAAGCTTTCTTT. This gives the protein CASTKGTGRFGTEAFF.

In this sample, this clonotype turned up a few times. A read error is possible here, since a much larger clone lies one base away. The chain combines TRBV27 with TRBJ2-1, with TRBD1 matching 7 bases. Germline values: CDR1 MNHEY, CDR2 SMNVEV (reference sequence). The CDR3 length is 16 residues. Trimming took 10 bases from V and 0 from J; bases not matched to a gene: 12. The DNA for the CDR3 is TGTGCCAACAGCTTTGACAGGGCGAGCTCCTACAATGAGCAGTTCTTC. Amino acids: CANSFDRASSYNEQFF.

There are many counts of this clonotype. The rearrangement joins TRBV5-1 to TRBJ1-2, with 7 bases that match TRBD1. Losses at the gene ends were 6 bases for V and 7 bases for J; bases not matched to a gene: 15. The germline V gene encodes CDR1 SGHRS and CDR2 YFSETQ. This CDR3 region has 15 residues. The CDR3 nucleotides are TGCGCCAGCACTAACCCCGGGGAGGGGGCAGCTGGCTACACCTTC. Amino acid sequence: CASTNPGEGAAGYTF. Full variable domain (outside the CDR3, taken from reference TRBV5-1 and TRBJ1-2): KAGVTQTPRYLIKTRGQQVTLSCSPISGHRSVSWYQQTPGQGLQFLFEYFSETQRNKGNFPGRFSGRQFSNSRSEMNVSTLELGDSALYLCASTNPGEGAAGYTFGSGTRLTVV.

The chain combines TRBV20-1 with TRBJ2-5; 8 nucleotides agree with TRBD2. V lost 7 bases and J lost 11; bases outside the gene matches: 15. The germline CDR1 and CDR2 sequences are DFQATT and SNEGSKA (reference sequence). The CDR3 is 13 amino acids. CDR3 residues: CSGISGTADTQYF. The CDR3 DNA sequence: TGCAGTGGTATTAGCGGGACCGCAGATACGCAGTACTTC.

This clonotype has a count of ten or more. CDR3 sequence: CASSFGGLARGQETQYF. The CDR3 DNA sequence: TGCGCCAGCAGCTTCGGGGGATTGGCCCGTGGTCAAGAGACCCAGTACTTC. The rearrangement joins TRBV5-1 to TRBJ2-5, with D possibly matching TRBD2 (6 bases). The CDR3 covers 17 residues. V lost 2 bases, J lost 2 bases, and 19 bases lay in between. Germline CDR1 SGHRS, CDR2 YFSETQ.

This clonotype was recorded at least ten times. The chain uses TRBV29-1 and TRBJ1-1; 8 nucleotides align to TRBD1. The germline CDR1 and CDR2 sequences are SQVTM and ANQGSEA. The CDR3 runs 14 residues. The trim removed 3 bases at V and 4 bases at J, leaving 7 bases unmatched. The CDR3, as DNA: TGCAGCGTTGATTCAGGGGGCGGAGGCACTGAAGCTTTCTTT. This gives the protein CSVDSGGGGTEAFF.

This clonotype has a count of ten or more. This chain joins TRBV5-6 and TRBJ1-2; D gene ambiguous. The V end lost 1 base, the J end lost 8 bases, and 15 bases lay between the germline ends. Germline lookup yields CDR1 SGHDT and CDR2 YYEEEE. This CDR3 is 14 amino acids long. CDR3 residues: CASSLLRQDGGYTF. For the CDR3, the DNA is TGTGCCAGCAGCTTGCTTCGGCAGGATGGAGGCTACACCTTC.

In this sample, this clonotype turned up many times. The V call is TRBV5-1, the J call TRBJ2-7; 9 bases agree with TRBD2. Germline-derived CDR1 and CDR2 are SGHRS and YFSETQ. V shed 0 bases, J shed 3 bases, and the junction held 4 bases outside the gene matches. CDR3 size: 15 residues. This chain's CDR3 is CASSLGTSAFYEQYF. CDR3 DNA sequence: TGCGCCAGCAGCTTGGGGACTAGCGCGTTCTACGAGCAGTACTTC.